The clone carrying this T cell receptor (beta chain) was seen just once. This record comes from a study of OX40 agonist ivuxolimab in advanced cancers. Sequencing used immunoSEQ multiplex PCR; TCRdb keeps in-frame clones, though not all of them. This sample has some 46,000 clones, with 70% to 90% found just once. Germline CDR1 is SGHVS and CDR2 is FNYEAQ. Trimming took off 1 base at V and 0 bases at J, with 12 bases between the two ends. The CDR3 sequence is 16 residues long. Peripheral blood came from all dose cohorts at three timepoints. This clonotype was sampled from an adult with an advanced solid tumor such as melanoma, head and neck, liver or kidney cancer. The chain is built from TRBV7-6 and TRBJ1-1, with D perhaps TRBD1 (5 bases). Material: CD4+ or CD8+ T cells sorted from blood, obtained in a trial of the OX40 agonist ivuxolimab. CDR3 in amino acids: CASSLETGTMNTEAFF. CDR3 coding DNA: TGTGCCAGCAGCTTAGAAACAGGAACGATGAACACTGAAGCTTTCTTT.